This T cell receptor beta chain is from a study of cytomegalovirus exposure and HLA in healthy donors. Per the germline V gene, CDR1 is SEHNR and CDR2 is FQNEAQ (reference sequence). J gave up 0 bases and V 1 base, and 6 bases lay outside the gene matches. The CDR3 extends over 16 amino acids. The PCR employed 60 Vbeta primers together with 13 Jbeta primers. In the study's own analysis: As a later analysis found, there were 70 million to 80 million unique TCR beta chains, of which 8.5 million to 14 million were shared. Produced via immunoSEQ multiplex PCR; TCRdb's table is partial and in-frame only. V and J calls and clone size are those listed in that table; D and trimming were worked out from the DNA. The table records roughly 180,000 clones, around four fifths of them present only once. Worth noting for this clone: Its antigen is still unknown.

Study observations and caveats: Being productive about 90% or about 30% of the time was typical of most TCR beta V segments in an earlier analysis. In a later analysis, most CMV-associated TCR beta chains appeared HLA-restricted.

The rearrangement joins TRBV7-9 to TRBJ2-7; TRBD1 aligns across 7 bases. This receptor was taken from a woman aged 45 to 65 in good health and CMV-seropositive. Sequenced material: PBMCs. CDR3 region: CASSLETGTYSYEQYF. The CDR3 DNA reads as TGTGCCAGCAGCTTAGAGACAGGGACATACTCCTACGAGCAGTACTTC. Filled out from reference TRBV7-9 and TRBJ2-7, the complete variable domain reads DTGVSQNPRHKITKRGQNVTFRCDPISEHNRLYWYRQTLGQGPEFLTYFQNEAQLEKSRLLSDRFSAERPKGSFSTLEIQRTEQGDSAMYLCASSLETGTYSYEQYFGPGTRLTVT.